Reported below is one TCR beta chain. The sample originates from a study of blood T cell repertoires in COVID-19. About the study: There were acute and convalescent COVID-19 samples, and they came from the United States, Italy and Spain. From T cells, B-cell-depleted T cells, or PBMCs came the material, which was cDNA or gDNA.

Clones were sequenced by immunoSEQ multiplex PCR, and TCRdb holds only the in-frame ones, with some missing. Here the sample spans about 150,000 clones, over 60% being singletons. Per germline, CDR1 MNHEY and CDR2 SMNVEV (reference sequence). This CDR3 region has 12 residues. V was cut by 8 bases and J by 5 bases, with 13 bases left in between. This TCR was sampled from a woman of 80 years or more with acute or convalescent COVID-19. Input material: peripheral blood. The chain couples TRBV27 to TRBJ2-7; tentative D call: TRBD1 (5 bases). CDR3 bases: TGTGCCAGCGGCAGGCAGGGTCACGAGCAGTACTTC. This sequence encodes CASGRQGHEQYF.